This T cell receptor beta chain was identified in a study of control samples from healthy donors and cancer patients. Produced via immunoSEQ multiplex PCR; TCRdb's table is partial and in-frame only. Of 130,000 or so clones in the sample, around 87% were seen once. CDR3 length equals 16 residues. J gave up 3 bases and V 6 bases, and 8 bases lay outside the gene matches. Germline V gives CDR1 LNHDA, CDR2 SQIVND (reference sequence). The source material was blood. The source of this sequence is a man aged 30 to 39 in good health. The gene calls are TRBV19 and TRBJ1-6, with 7 bases identical to TRBD1. In DNA form, the CDR3 reads TGTGCCAGTAGGGCAGGGGGGTTAGTCTATAATTCACCCCTCCACTTT. Translated: CASRAGGLVYNSPLHF.